A single sample is the source of the 16 T cell receptor beta chains below, sequenced in a study of shared T cell receptors in the human thymus. TCRdb's table, derived via immunoSEQ multiplex PCR, lists solely in-frame clones and lacks some. This table holds a few hundred thousand clones, 95% found once. The material sequenced was thymocytes. These receptors were collected from a human donor.

This clone was seen a handful of times. This chain connects TRBV19 to TRBJ1-1; D gene unclear. Trimming shortened V by 4 bases and J by 8 bases, and 17 bases separated the two germline ends. The CDR3 totals 14 residues. Germline-derived CDR1 and CDR2 are LNHDA and SQIVND (reference sequence). Written as DNA, the CDR3 is TGTGCCAGTAGTACTCCAGCGTTAACACTAGAAGCTTTCTTT. The encoded protein is CASSTPALTLEAFF. The full variable domain, its missing parts supplied by reference TRBV19 and TRBJ1-1, is DGGITQSPKYLFRKEGQNVTLSCEQNLNHDAMYWYRQDPGQGLRLIYYSQIVNDFQKGDIAEGYSVSREKKESFPLTVTSAQKNPTAFYLCASSTPALTLEAFFGQGTRLTVV.

This clone came up once. J is TRBJ2-7 and V is TRBV5-1; 9 positions agree with TRBD1. CDR3 length: 15 amino acids. CDR1 is SGHRS and CDR2 is YFSETQ in the germline V gene. The junction had 8 bases not matched to a gene; V was cut back by 4 bases and J by 3 bases. CDR3 sequence reads: CASSTPGQGYYEQYF. The CDR3 DNA follows: TGCGCCAGCAGCACCCCGGGACAGGGATACTACGAGCAGTACTTC.

The chain uses TRBV14 and TRBJ2-5; 15 bases agree with TRBD2. There are 17 residues in the CDR3. The junction had 11 bases not matched to a gene; V was cut back by 11 bases and J by 1 base. The germline gives CDR1 SGHDN, CDR2 FVKESK. CDR3 region: CASGTSGRRDLQETQYF. Written as DNA, the CDR3 is TGTGCCTCCGGGACTAGCGGGAGGAGGGACCTCCAAGAGACCCAGTACTTC.

CDR3 DNA sequence: TGTGCCTGGAGTGTACGGGGGCAGGGGAGGTACACTGAAGCTTTCTTT. It is translated as CAWSVRGQGRYTEAFF. The V gene is TRBV30, the J gene TRBJ1-1, with TRBD1 as a possible D gene (6 bases). The germline V gene has CDR1 GTSNPN and CDR2 SVGIG (reference sequence). V was clipped by 0 bases and J by 3 bases, with 17 bases between them. The CDR3 contains 16 residues.

The chain joins TRBV9 to TRBJ2-6; 8 bases map to TRBD1. CDR3 length: 17 amino acids. The V and J ends lost 4 bases and 1 base, in that order; junction bases with no gene match: 7. The V gene's germline CDR1 is SGDLS and CDR2 YYNGEE. The CDR3 sequence is CASSLPGGRSGANVLTF. The DNA for the CDR3 is TGTGCCAGCAGCTTGCCAGGGGGCAGGTCTGGGGCCAACGTCCTGACTTTC. Using reference TRBV9 and TRBJ2-6 for the parts outside the CDR3, the full variable domain is DSGVTQTPKHLITATGQRVTLRCSPRSGDLSVYWYQQSLDQGLQFLIQYYNGEERAKGNILERFSAQQFPDLHSELNLSSLELGDSALYFCASSLPGGRSGANVLTFGAGSRLTVL.

This sequence joins TRBV18 and TRBJ1-2, with D tentatively TRBD1 (5 bases). V lost 2 bases to trimming and J lost 2 bases, with 24 bases between them. CDR1 KGHSH and CDR2 LQKENI come from the germline V gene. CDR3 length: 19 amino acids. For the CDR3, the DNA is TGTGCCAGCTCACCAAGGAGGGTCAGGGTTTACGAGGGGAACTATGGCTACACCTTC. Translated, it gives CASSPRRVRVYEGNYGYTF. The whole variable domain, remainder taken from reference TRBV18 and TRBJ1-2, is NAGVMQNPRHLVRRRGQEARLRCSPMKGHSHVYWYRQLPEEGLKFMVYLQKENIIDESGMPKERFSAEFPKEGPSILRIQQVVRGDSAAYFCASSPRRVRVYEGNYGYTFGSGTRLTVV.

V usage is TRBV18 and J usage is TRBJ2-4, with 7 bases lining up with TRBD1. V lost 3 bases and J lost 3; bases outside the gene matches: 5. Germline CDR1 and CDR2: KGHSH and LQKENI. The CDR3 totals 15 residues. Written as DNA, the CDR3 is TGTGCCAGCTCACCGGGAAGGGGGCGCAAAAACATTCAGTACTTC. Encoded protein: CASSPGRGRKNIQYF.

V and J are TRBV15 and TRBJ2-3; TRBD2 matches at 7 bases. V shed 3 bases, J shed 2 bases, and the junction held 8 bases outside the gene matches. There are 16 residues in the CDR3. The germline V gene encodes CDR1 LNHNV and CDR2 YYDKDF (reference sequence). The chain's CDR3 is CATSSPPGLPTDTQYF. The DNA of the CDR3 is TGTGCCACCAGCAGCCCCCCGGGACTACCCACAGATACGCAGTATTTT.

The chain combines TRBV7-9 with TRBJ1-4, with 7 bases that match TRBD1. CDR3 size: 18 residues. J was trimmed by 4 bases and V by 5 bases; bases with no gene match: 16. Per the germline V gene, CDR1 is SEHNR and CDR2 is FQNEAQ (reference sequence). The CDR3 DNA is TGTGCCAGCAGCCGGAAAAAAGACAGGGACTTAGGTAATGAAAAACTGTTTTTT. Encoded protein: CASSRKKDRDLGNEKLFF.

V gene TRBV7-9 combines with J gene TRBJ1-1; D may be TRBD1 (6 bases). V lost 1 base and J lost 5, with 17 bases in between. In germline, CDR1 is SEHNR, CDR2 FQNEAQ (reference sequence). The CDR3 has 16 residues. CDR3 loop: CASSLGANRVETEAFF. The CDR3 nucleotides are TGTGCCAGCAGCTTAGGGGCAAACAGGGTGGAGACTGAAGCTTTCTTT.

In nucleotides, the CDR3 is TGTGCCTGCGCGGCGGGACGCCAATTGGACATTCAGTACTTC. It is translated as CACAAGRQLDIQYF. The V call is TRBV19, the J call TRBJ2-4, with D tentatively TRBD2 (6 bases). Germline CDR1 LNHDA, CDR2 SQIVND (reference sequence). The CDR3 contains 14 residues. Trimming removed 11 bases at V and 8 bases at J, with 22 bases between.

The chain uses TRBV5-4 and TRBJ1-1, with D unclear. CDR3 length: 14 amino acids. V lost 2 bases and J 0 bases, leaving 8 bases between the germline ends. Germline V gene data show CDR1 as SGHNT and CDR2 as YYREEE (reference sequence). The chain's CDR3 is CASSFPSLNTEAFF. CDR3 coding DNA: TGTGCCAGCAGCTTCCCCAGTTTGAACACTGAAGCTTTCTTT. Together with reference TRBV5-4 and TRBJ1-1, the CDR3 gives the full variable domain: ETGVTQSPTHLIKTRGQQVTLRCSSQSGHNTVSWYQQALGQGPQFIFQYYREEENGRGNFPPRFSGLQFPNYSSELNVNALELDDSALYLCASSFPSLNTEAFFGQGTRLTVV.

The V call is TRBV7-2, the J call TRBJ1-5; 9 nucleotides agree with TRBD1. Trimming at V came to 2 bases and at J to 9 bases, leaving 11 bases not matched to a gene. Germline CDR1 reads SGHTA; CDR2 reads FQGNSA. This CDR3 spans 16 amino acids. The CDR3 sequence: CASSLWQRDRVAPQHF. The CDR3 nucleotides read TGTGCCAGCAGCTTATGGCAGCGGGACAGGGTAGCGCCCCAGCATTTT.

The V call is TRBV19, the J call TRBJ2-7, with TRBD2 matching 7 bases. V was clipped by 5 bases and J by 1 base; unmatched bases: 11. The germline V gene encodes CDR1 LNHDA and CDR2 SQIVND (reference sequence). The CDR3 loop spans 16 amino acids. The CDR3 DNA follows: TGTGCCAGTAGTCCCAATCCCAGCGGGGCTTCCTACGAGCAGTACTTC. This encodes CASSPNPSGASYEQYF.

The chain carries TRBV15 and TRBJ1-5; 8 nucleotides line up with TRBD1. Trimming at V came to 3 bases and at J to 5 bases, leaving 9 bases not matched to a gene. The CDR3 length is 16 residues. Germline values: CDR1 LNHNV, CDR2 YYDKDF (reference sequence). CDR3 DNA sequence: TGTGCCACCAGCAGGAATATCGGACAGGGTCATCAGCCCCAGCATTTT. Translated: CATSRNIGQGHQPQHF. The full variable domain, completed using reference TRBV15 and TRBJ1-5, is DAMVIQNPRYQVTQFGKPVTLSCSQTLNHNVMYWYQQKSSQAPKLLFHYYDKDFNNEADTPDNFQSRRPNTSFCFLDIRSPGLGDTAMYLCATSRNIGQGHQPQHFGDGTRLSIL.

The rearrangement joins TRBV27 to TRBJ1-1, with TRBD1 matching 8 bases. There are 15 residues in the CDR3. Germline values: CDR1 MNHEY, CDR2 SMNVEV (reference sequence). J was trimmed by 1 base and V by 1 base; bases with no gene match: 2. In nucleotides, the CDR3 is TGTGCCAGCAGTTTATGGACAGGGAGGAACACTGAAGCTTTCTTT. It translates to CASSLWTGRNTEAFF.